The 18 T cell receptor beta chains below all came from one sample that was sequenced in a study of blood T cell repertoires in COVID-19. Assay: immunoSEQ multiplex PCR; the TCRdb copy retains only in-frame clones and omits some. The profile shows 240,000 or so clones, more than 75% of them singletons. The sample taken for sequencing was peripheral blood. The origin of the receptors is a woman in her thirties who had recovered from COVID-19.

The V gene is TRBV5-1, the J gene TRBJ2-3, with TRBD2 identical over 13 bases. The germline V gene encodes CDR1 SGHRS and CDR2 YFSETQ. With V trimmed by 0 bases and J by 10 bases, 8 bases remained unmatched. The CDR3 is 16 amino acids. This chain's CDR3 is CASSLVGTSGADPQYF. CDR3 in DNA: TGCGCCAGCAGCTTGGTAGGGACTAGCGGGGCCGATCCGCAGTATTTT.

Concerning this clone: The sample carries other DNA sequences with the same CDR3. The rearrangement links TRBV19 to TRBJ2-1; D is unclear. The CDR3 contains 14 residues. Trimming cost V 3 bases and J 2 bases, with 8 bases left between them. Germline assignment: CDR1 LNHDA and CDR2 SQIVND (reference sequence). The CDR3 is CASSIRGAYNEQFF. The CDR3 DNA follows: TGTGCCAGTAGTATCCGAGGCGCCTACAATGAGCAGTTCTTC.

This clone appeared a single time. This sequence joins TRBV7-9 and TRBJ1-4; D not certain. Per germline, CDR1 SEHNR and CDR2 FQNEAQ (reference sequence). Trimming took 1 base from V and 5 from J, leaving 8 bases between them. This CDR3 contains 14 residues. CDR3 in DNA: TGTGCCAGCAGCTTAGGAGGATTAAATGAAAAACTGTTTTTT. Protein sequence: CASSLGGLNEKLFF.

This chain links TRBV3-1 (or the pseudogene TRBV3-2) with TRBJ1-2; a possible D gene is TRBD1 (5 bases). Germline CDR1 LGHDT, CDR2 YNNKEL (reference sequence). CDR3 length equals 15 residues. V was cut by 1 base and J by 2 bases, with 11 bases left in between. In DNA, the CDR3 is TGTGCCAGCAGCCAAGGGGGGGGATCGAACTATGGCTACACCTTC. This codes for CASSQGGGSNYGYTF.

The CDR3 loop is CASSLGSYGYTF. CDR3 nucleotides: TGTGCCAGCAGCTTAGGCAGCTATGGCTACACCTTC. The genes are TRBV7-9 and TRBJ1-2; D call uncertain. The CDR3 runs to 12 residues. Germline loops: CDR1 SEHNR, CDR2 FQNEAQ (reference sequence). The ends were cut back, 1 base at V and 4 bases at J, with 4 bases in the middle.

Of note for this clone: The identical CDR3 is also encoded by other nucleotide sequences in the sample. The J gene is TRBJ2-3, the V gene TRBV7-3, with D tentatively TRBD2 (7 bases). This CDR3 is 12 amino acids long. V gave up 5 bases and J gave up 6 bases, with 9 bases separating them. CDR1 is SGHTA and CDR2 is FQGTGA in the germline V gene. CDR3 protein: CASSPGGDTQYF. CDR3 DNA sequence: TGTGCCAGCAGCCCGGGGGGCGATACGCAGTATTTT.

This clone came up once. The genes are TRBV6-6 and TRBJ2-7; D remains ambiguous. V was cut by 6 bases and J by 9 bases, with 15 bases left in between. This CDR3 spans 12 amino acids. Germline V gives CDR1 MNHNY, CDR2 SVGAGI (reference sequence). The CDR3 here is CASSPEGRGQYF. The CDR3 region has the DNA TGTGCCAGCAGCCCTGAAGGTCGAGGGCAGTACTTC.

The rearrangement joins TRBV23-1 to TRBJ1-2; D possibly corresponds to TRBD1 (5 bases). Being an ORF, TRBV23-1 has a function that is uncertain. This CDR3 has 13 amino acids. Trimming removed 3 bases from V and 1 base from J, with 6 bases in between. Written as DNA, the CDR3 is TGCGCCAGCAGTCAGCAGGGTAACTATGGCTACACCTTC. This encodes CASSQQGNYGYTF.

The CDR3 loop is CASSVGLAGVFQETQYF. The CDR3 DNA reads TGTGCCAGCAGTGTCGGACTAGCGGGGGTTTTCCAAGAGACCCAGTACTTC. The chain is built from TRBV6-2 or TRBV6-3 and TRBJ2-5; 13 positions match TRBD2. The CDR3 length is 17 residues. Per the germline V gene, CDR1 is MNHEY and CDR2 is SVGEGT. V trimming: 5 bases; J trimming: 1 base; junction bases outside the gene matches: 7.

The rearrangement links TRBV9 to TRBJ1-1; no firm D call. The CDR3 runs to 15 residues. The germline V gene encodes CDR1 SGDLS and CDR2 YYNGEE. Trimming removed 0 bases from V and 0 bases from J, with 9 bases in between. The CDR3 DNA follows: TGTGCCAGCAGCGTAGACGGTTACTTGAACACTGAAGCTTTCTTT. This codes for CASSVDGYLNTEAFF.

The chain couples TRBV19 to TRBJ1-1; a weak D match, TRBD1 (5 bases). Germline CDR1 and CDR2: LNHDA and SQIVND (reference sequence). There are 13 residues in the CDR3. CDR3 coding DNA: TGTGCTTCACAGGTGGCCTGGAACACTGAAGCTTTCTTT. It is translated as CASQVAWNTEAFF.

The CDR3 DNA reads as TGTGCCAGCAGGAGATGGTCGGGGGGCGCAGTAGATACGCAGTATTTT. This gives the protein CASRRWSGGAVDTQYF. V and J are TRBV7-9 and TRBJ2-3; D perhaps matches TRBD2 (7 bases). Germline V gene data show CDR1 as SEHNR and CDR2 as FQNEAQ (reference sequence). The CDR3 contains 16 residues. V lost 6 bases and J lost 5, with 21 bases in between.

V gene TRBV6-2 or TRBV6-3 combines with J gene TRBJ2-2, with 7 nucleotides matching TRBD2. The length of the CDR3 is 13 residues. Germline values: CDR1 MNHEY, CDR2 SVGEGT. After removal of 6 bases from V and 7 bases from J, the junction contained 5 bases not matched to a gene. The CDR3 coding sequence is TGTGCCAGCAGCCAGACTAGCTTCGGGGAGCTGTTTTTT. It encodes CASSQTSFGELFF.

This rearrangement joins TRBV5-4 to TRBJ1-4; the D gene is possibly TRBD1 (5 bases). Germline V gives CDR1 SGHNT, CDR2 YYREEE (reference sequence). V was clipped by 4 bases and J by 5 bases, with 12 bases between them. The CDR3 runs to 14 residues. CDR3 in amino acids: CASSLRGGNEKLFF. The CDR3, as DNA: TGTGCCAGCAGCCTCCGCGGGGGGAATGAAAAACTGTTTTTT.

This CDR3 is CAISDTTDNYGYTF. CDR3 DNA sequence: TGTGCCATCAGTGATACCACAGATAACTATGGCTACACCTTC. The chain links TRBV10-3 to TRBJ1-2; D gene uncertain. This CDR3 comprises 14 residues. Germline V gene lookup returns CDR1 ENHRY and CDR2 SYGVKD. The V gene lost 3 bases and the J gene lost 1 base, with 9 bases spanning the gap.

The chain links TRBV7-3 to TRBJ2-5; no reliable D call. The CDR3 contains 13 residues. The V end was cut by 0 bases, the J end by 2 bases, with 4 bases between. Per the germline V gene, CDR1 is SGHTA and CDR2 is FQGTGA. The CDR3 region is CASSLTYQETQYF. CDR3 DNA: TGTGCCAGCAGCTTAACCTATCAAGAGACCCAGTACTTC.

The chain uses TRBV2 and TRBJ1-3, with D hard to call. CDR3 length: 15 amino acids. Germline-derived CDR1 and CDR2 are SNHLY and FYNNEI. V dropped 4 bases and J dropped 0 bases, with 10 bases sitting between them. CDR3 amino acids: CASSGNTISGNTIYF. CDR3 nucleotides: TGTGCCAGCAGTGGTAACACGATCTCTGGAAACACCATATATTTT.

The chain combines TRBV29-1 with TRBJ1-1; 9 bases match TRBD1. The CDR3 is 12 amino acids. Germline V gives CDR1 SQVTM, CDR2 ANQGSEA. J lost 10 bases, V lost 5 bases, and 8 bases had no gene match. The CDR3 spells CSVTGQGRIAFF. CDR3 DNA sequence: TGCAGCGTTACTGGACAGGGGAGGATAGCTTTCTTT.